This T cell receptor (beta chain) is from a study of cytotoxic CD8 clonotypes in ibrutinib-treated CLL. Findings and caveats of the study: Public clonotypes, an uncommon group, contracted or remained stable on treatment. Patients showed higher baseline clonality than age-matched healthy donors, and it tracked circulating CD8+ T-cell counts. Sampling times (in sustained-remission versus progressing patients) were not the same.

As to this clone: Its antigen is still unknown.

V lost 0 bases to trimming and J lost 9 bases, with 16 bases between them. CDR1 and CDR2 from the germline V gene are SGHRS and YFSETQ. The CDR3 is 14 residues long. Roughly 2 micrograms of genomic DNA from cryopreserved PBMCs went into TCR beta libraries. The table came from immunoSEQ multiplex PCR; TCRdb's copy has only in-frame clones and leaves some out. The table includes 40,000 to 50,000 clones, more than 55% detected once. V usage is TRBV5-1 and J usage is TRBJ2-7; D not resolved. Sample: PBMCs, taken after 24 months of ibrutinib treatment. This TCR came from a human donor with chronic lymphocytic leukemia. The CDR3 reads CASSLGQDRTRQYF. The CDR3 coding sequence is TGCGCCAGCAGCTTGGGCCAGGACCGTACGAGGCAGTACTTC.